Below, 10 T cell receptor beta chains from the same sample are listed, as sequenced in a study of neoadjuvant nivolumab and ipilimumab in lung cancer. Measured with immunoSEQ multiplex PCR; TCRdb has only the in-frame clones, and not every one. The top ten hold around 7.3% of the sample, which has some 17,000 clones, roughly three quarters seen once. This sample comprised tumor tissue, obtained after neoadjuvant nivolumab, alone or with ipilimumab, at or shortly before surgery. The receptors shown here come from an adult with non-small cell lung cancer.

This clone was seen once. CDR3 in amino acids: CASSLGLAGWGEQFF. Written as DNA, the CDR3 is TGTGCCAGCAGCCTCGGACTAGCGGGGTGGGGTGAGCAGTTCTTC. The chain couples TRBV7-3 to TRBJ2-1, with 12 nucleotides matching TRBD2. The trim removed 5 bases at V and 9 bases at J, leaving 8 bases unmatched. CDR1 and CDR2 (germline): SGHTA, FQGTGA. This CDR3 spans 15 amino acids.

The rearrangement joins TRBV7-2 to TRBJ2-2; TRBD1 might be the D (5 bases). From germline, CDR1 is SGHTA and CDR2 FQGNSA. This CDR3 comprises 14 residues. With 3 bases removed from V and 6 bases from J, the gap between germline ends came to 11 bases. CDR3 region: CASSFSGSSGELFF. In DNA, the CDR3 is TGTGCCAGCAGCTTCTCAGGGTCTTCCGGGGAGCTGTTTTTT.

This clone was seen a single time. In DNA form, the CDR3 reads TGTGCCAGCAGTGGGGCCCAGGGCCCCAATCAGCCCCAGCATTTT. Amino acids: CASSGAQGPNQPQHF. The chain carries TRBV27 and TRBJ1-5; weak D call: TRBD1 (5 bases). The V and J ends lost 5 bases and 3 bases respectively, with 14 bases between them. This CDR3 spans 15 amino acids. CDR1 is MNHEY and CDR2 is SMNVEV in the germline V gene (reference sequence).

This clone was seen only once. V is TRBV2 and J is TRBJ1-4, with 7 bases identical to TRBD1. Germline V gene lookup returns CDR1 SNHLY and CDR2 FYNNEI. V shed 1 base, J shed 6 bases, and the junction held 2 bases outside the gene matches. The CDR3 totals 14 residues. The CDR3 DNA reads as TGTGCCAGCAGTGAAGGCAGGGGGTATGAAAAACTGTTTTTT. Encoded protein: CASSEGRGYEKLFF.

The V and J genes are TRBV5-1 and TRBJ2-3; D is uncertain. V was trimmed by 3 bases and J by 0 bases, leaving 11 bases between them. There are 15 residues in the CDR3. Germline V gives CDR1 SGHRS, CDR2 YFSETQ. The CDR3 region is CASSYALKSTDTQYF. In DNA, the CDR3 is TGCGCCAGCAGCTATGCCCTGAAAAGCACAGATACGCAGTATTTT.

The chain links TRBV7-2 to TRBJ2-7; maybe TRBD1 (5 bases). This CDR3 spans 14 amino acids. Trimming cost V 5 bases and J 0 bases, with 11 bases left between them. CDR1 and CDR2 (germline): SGHTA, FQGNSA. In DNA form, the CDR3 reads TGTGCCAGCAGCCCCCAGACAGCCTCCTACGAGCAGTACTTC. Its protein is CASSPQTASYEQYF.

The chain carries TRBV5-1 and TRBJ1-4; D gene ambiguous. The CDR3 sequence is 17 residues long. V gave up 0 bases and J gave up 0 bases, with 12 bases separating them. Germline assignment: CDR1 SGHRS and CDR2 YFSETQ. The CDR3 DNA follows: TGCGCCAGCAGCTTGGTGGAAACAACGGCAACTAATGAAAAACTGTTTTTT. Protein: CASSLVETTATNEKLFF.

This clone came up once. This chain connects TRBV11-3 to TRBJ2-3; possible D gene TRBD2, 6 bases. Germline V gives CDR1 SGHNT, CDR2 YENEEA. V was clipped by 3 bases and J by 6 bases, with 10 bases between them. The CDR3 has 13 amino acids. The CDR3 DNA is TGTGCCAGCAGCTTGCGGGGAGTGGATACGCAGTATTTT. Amino acids: CASSLRGVDTQYF.

The CDR3 nucleotides read TGTGCCACCCTGGACACTATGAACACTGAAGCTTTCTTT. Protein: CATLDTMNTEAFF. This chain uses TRBV10-3 with TRBJ1-1, with a tentative D call TRBD1 (5 bases). From germline, CDR1 is ENHRY and CDR2 SYGVKD. Trimming removed 10 bases from V and 0 bases from J, with 12 bases in between. CDR3 length: 13 residues.

The V call is TRBV10-2, the J call TRBJ1-2; TRBD1 agrees at 7 bases. Per the germline V gene, CDR1 is WSHSY and CDR2 is SAAADI. V trimming: 6 bases; J trimming: 0 bases; junction bases outside the gene matches: 7. This CDR3 is built from 15 residues. The CDR3 DNA reads as TGCGCCAGCAGCCTACGAGACAGGGCTAACTATGGCTACACCTTC. This gives the protein CASSLRDRANYGYTF.